This T cell receptor beta chain emerged from a study of Ad26.COV2.S vaccination and SARS-CoV-2 variants. The repertoire was sequenced with immunoSEQ multiplex PCR; TCRdb's copy has only in-frame clones and lacks some. Seen here are approximately 350,000 clones, about four fifths observed once, and the top ten hold around 7.3%. Specified treatment: some 19 received Ad26.COV2.S at low or high dose, single or two shots; about five received placebo; per-sample allocation not given. Each sample was drawn 63 days after the first injection (of vaccine or placebo). The donor was a Boston adult aged 18-55 years. The sequence was obtained from a person aged 18-60 years who received the Ad26.COV2.S COVID-19 vaccine or a placebo. The input for sequencing was peripheral blood, taken in a trial of Ad26.COV2.S vaccine versus placebo.

The CDR3: CAWSGGGPYTDTQYF. The CDR3, as DNA: TGTGCCTGGAGTGGGGGGGGACCATATACAGATACGCAGTATTTT. The V and J genes are TRBV30 and TRBJ2-3; TRBD2 aligns across 7 bases. J was trimmed by 3 bases and V by 1 base; bases with no gene match: 7. The CDR3 has 15 amino acids. The germline V gene encodes CDR1 GTSNPN and CDR2 SVGIG (reference sequence).